There are a few counts of the clone carrying this T cell receptor (beta chain). Participants spanned ages about 18 to 95 years and resided in roughly 22 US areas. Each participant's cohort was designated according to participant-reported clinical history. Cohort 3 donors were reported recovered after two negative PCRs, clearance, or symptom resolution. This sample stems from a study of blood T cell repertoires in COVID-19. Study-wide context: T cells, B-cell-depleted T cells, or PBMCs provided the cDNA or gDNA that served as material.

Profiling relied on immunoSEQ multiplex PCR, and the TCRdb table lists in-frame clones only, not all of them. Of around 170,000 clones in the sample, approximately 80% were seen once. The material sequenced was PBMCs or T cells enriched from blood (not recorded which). This sequence originates from a man aged 45-65 years who had recovered from COVID-19.

CDR3 in DNA: TGTGCCAGCAGCTACCCAGGGGGCACTGAAGCTTTCTTT. This encodes CASSYPGGTEAFF. V usage is TRBV5-6 and J usage is TRBJ1-1; 7 positions match TRBD1. CDR1 and CDR2 (germline): SGHDT, YYEEEE. The CDR3 spans 13 residues. The trim removed 3 bases at V and 4 bases at J, leaving 3 bases unmatched.